These 6 T cell receptor beta chains were all obtained from the same sample, sequenced in a study of CD8+ T cells in alopecia areata. This sample's treatment: oral pan-JAK inhibitor, 5-10 mg twice daily. Sequencing used cDNA as its template, made by extracting RNA and reverse transcribing it. Repertoires were generated with immunoSEQ multiplex PCR, while TCRdb's copy carries only in-frame clones and drops some. The repertoire holds just over 150,000 clones, with about 71% as singletons. This material consisted of CD4+ T cells sorted from blood, taken at week 4, from a patient treated with tofacitinib. Receptor source: a human donor with alopecia areata.

The V and J genes are TRBV29-1 and TRBJ2-5; TRBD1 agrees at 8 bases. The germline V gene encodes CDR1 SQVTM and CDR2 ANQGSEA. Trimming took 5 bases from V and 0 from J; bases not matched to a gene: 5. The CDR3 covers 14 residues. The CDR3 loop reads CSVSDRANQETQYF. The CDR3 bases are TGCAGCGTTTCGGACAGGGCTAACCAAGAGACCCAGTACTTC.

CDR3 sequence: CSVGTGVREQYF. CDR3 bases: TGCAGCGTTGGGACAGGGGTTCGGGAGCAGTACTTC. This chain joins TRBV29-1 and TRBJ2-7; TRBD1 agrees at 9 bases. Germline V CDR1 and CDR2: SQVTM, ANQGSEA. V lost 4 bases, J lost 7 bases, and 5 bases stayed unmatched. CDR3 length equals 12 residues.

The genes are TRBV5-6 and TRBJ1-4; D gene uncertain. This CDR3 is built from 13 residues. The V end was cut by 3 bases, the J end by 8 bases, with 11 bases between. Germline V CDR1 and CDR2: SGHDT, YYEEEE. CDR3 sequence (DNA): TGTGCCAGCAGCTCCCTCTCGGGGGAAAAACTGTTTTTT. Its protein is CASSSLSGEKLFF.

This chain connects TRBV29-1 to TRBJ2-5; 7 bases line up with TRBD1. The CDR3 runs to 13 residues. The germline gives CDR1 SQVTM, CDR2 ANQGSEA. J lost 5 bases, V lost 2 bases, and 5 bases had no gene match. The CDR3 sequence: CSVERGGGETQYF. The CDR3 nucleotides are TGCAGCGTTGAACGAGGGGGCGGGGAGACCCAGTACTTC.

The CDR3 bases are TGCAGCCTCGGCTGGGGAGTCGACACTGAAGCTTTCTTT. Amino acid sequence: CSLGWGVDTEAFF. The V and J genes are TRBV29-1 and TRBJ1-1; D ambiguous. Between the trimmed V and J ends, which lost 8 bases and 3 bases, there was a span of 16 bases. Germline V gives CDR1 SQVTM, CDR2 ANQGSEA. The CDR3 spans 13 residues.

The chain uses TRBV9 and TRBJ2-5; 7 bases are a match to TRBD1. Per the germline V gene, CDR1 is SGDLS and CDR2 is YYNGEE. V lost 4 bases, J lost 4 bases, and 7 bases stayed unmatched. The CDR3 has 14 residues. Here the CDR3 reads CASSLTGELETQYF. CDR3 in DNA: TGTGCCAGCAGCCTCACAGGGGAACTAGAGACCCAGTACTTC.